Sequencing of this TCR beta chain was carried out in a study of identifying expanded T cells in peripheral blood. This clone was seen a handful of times. Its target is unknown. This CDR3 region has 16 residues. Trimming stripped 4 bases from V and 8 bases from J, with 20 bases between. Germline CDR1 reads LGHNA; CDR2 reads YSLEER. Sequencing used immunoSEQ multiplex PCR; TCRdb keeps in-frame clones, though not all of them. The data contain about 130,000 clones, 80% to 90% of them singletons. Points from the study as a whole: Across healthy donors, higher total template counts meant significantly greater roughly two-week count variance. Roughly 1.1 clones differed between technical replicates, versus roughly 17 and 20 over time.

During the collection period, no donor immune events like infections were recorded. The TCR was taken from a person aged 18 to 69 in good health. The rearrangement links TRBV4-3 to TRBJ1-4; D is uncertain. The material sequenced was blood. CDR3 sequence reads: CASSPSLRAGREKLFF. The CDR3 DNA is TGCGCCAGCAGCCCATCTCTCCGGGCTGGGCGGGAAAAACTGTTTTTT.